The sequence of this TCR beta chain was determined in a study of T cells in localized non-small cell lung cancer. Study observations and caveats: A median of around 60 clones ranked among the top 100 in tumor appeared in adjacent lung. In the blood, greater T cell density corresponded to longer overall survival.

CDR1 MNHGY and CDR2 SAAAGT come from the germline V gene. The CDR3 extends over 14 amino acids. Unmatched junction bases numbered 9, after V lost 6 bases and J lost 5 bases. By share, this clone counts as medium-sized (0.01 to 0.1%). Its antigen is not identified. Repertoires were generated with immunoSEQ multiplex PCR, while TCRdb's copy carries only in-frame clones and drops some. This sample has roughly 2,300 clones, with about 24% found just once. The chain joins TRBV6-8 to TRBJ1-1; 7 bases are a match to TRBD1. The sequence derives from a woman aged 40 to 75 with stage II lung adenocarcinoma. The material was lung tumor tissue, obtained before any cancer treatment. CDR3 nucleotides: TGTGCCAGCAGGGTACAGGGGCGGGATACTGAAGCTTTCTTT. Translating it yields CASRVQGRDTEAFF.